This T cell receptor (beta chain) was found in a study of blood T cell repertoires in COVID-19. Overall study context: In each case, the material was cDNA or gDNA derived from T cells, B-cell-depleted T cells, or PBMCs.

Trimming took 5 bases from V and 6 from J; bases not matched to a gene: 5. The CDR3 has 14 amino acids. The V gene's germline CDR1 is SGHRS and CDR2 YFSETQ. Original processing methods: Reference gene primer amplification gave nucleated cell count estimates. Here immunoSEQ multiplex PCR was the method, and the copy in TCRdb shows in-frame clones only, minus some. Clone size and V and J calls were adopted from that table, with D and trimming inferred from the DNA. Among about 260,000 clones listed, more than 85% were seen once. Patients in Seattle were enrolled during active infection, then followed longitudinally.

The rearrangement joins TRBV5-1 to TRBJ1-2, with 12 bases lining up with TRBD1. The clonotype was recovered from a woman between 55 and 75 years old with COVID-19, enrolled during active disease. The sequencing input was peripheral blood. CDR3 DNA sequence: TGCGCCAGCAGGAGGGACAGGGGGCAAGATGGCTACACCTTC. It is translated as CASRRDRGQDGYTF.